The next 23 T cell receptor beta chains were all read from a single sample in a study of PD-L1 blockade in urothelial cancer. TCRdb's table, derived via immunoSEQ multiplex PCR, lists solely in-frame clones and lacks some. The sample gives 60,000 to 65,000 clones, around 86% of which show up once; 3.2% is in the top ten. The sample's time point: pretreatment peripheral blood. Sequencing used PBMCs, obtained around atezolizumab (anti-PD-L1) treatment. The receptors shown here come from a man aged 65 to 85 with urothelial cancer.

CDR3 bases: TGTGCCAGTAAGGAACAGTACAAAAACATTCAGTACTTC. Translating it yields CASKEQYKNIQYF. V usage is TRBV19 and J usage is TRBJ2-4; D is unclear. The V and J ends lost 7 bases and 3 bases respectively, with 10 bases between them. Germline loops: CDR1 LNHDA, CDR2 SQIVND (reference sequence). The CDR3 has 13 residues.

There are a few counts of this clone. The chain joins TRBV21-1 to TRBJ1-5. TRBV21-1 is tagged as a pseudogene. The CDR3 loop spans 17 amino acids. CDR3 DNA: TGTGCCAGCAGCAACTCCCACGGGGTAAGGAGCAATCAGCCCCAGCATTTT. It yields the protein CASSNSHGVRSNQPQHF.

The V gene is TRBV7-6, the J gene TRBJ2-1, with 7 bases lining up with TRBD2. The CDR3 totals 17 residues. J gave up 5 bases and V 3 bases, and 13 bases lay outside the gene matches. The germline gives CDR1 SGHVS, CDR2 FNYEAQ. CDR3 sequence (DNA): TGTGCCAGCAGCTTGACTGGCGGGAGCGGAGGTAACAATGAGCAGTTCTTC. Amino acids: CASSLTGGSGGNNEQFF.

The gene calls are TRBV4-1 and TRBJ2-3; the match to TRBD2 covers 9 bases. Per germline, CDR1 MGHRA and CDR2 YSYEKL. The V segment lost 2 bases and the J segment 0 bases; nucleotides outside the gene matches: 3. The CDR3 length is 16 residues. CDR3 sequence: CASSQWLAGSTDTQYF. CDR3 DNA sequence: TGCGCCAGCAGCCAATGGCTAGCGGGGAGCACAGATACGCAGTATTTT.

The chain employs TRBV6-1 and TRBJ1-4; a possible D gene is TRBD1 (5 bases). This CDR3 has 15 residues. Germline loops: CDR1 MNHNS, CDR2 SASEGT. V was trimmed by 2 bases and J by 8 bases, leaving 15 bases between them. The CDR3 here is CASSENIGEGEKLFF. The CDR3 region has the DNA TGTGCCAGCAGTGAAAATATAGGGGAGGGGGAAAAACTGTTTTTT.

This clone has only a few counts. The chain combines TRBV29-1 with TRBJ2-3; TRBD1 matches at 7 bases. After removal of 4 bases from V and 6 bases from J, the junction contained 4 bases not matched to a gene. CDR3 length equals 12 residues. Germline lookup yields CDR1 SQVTM and CDR2 ANQGSEA. CDR3 sequence: CSVAGQTDTQYF. The CDR3 DNA follows: TGCAGCGTTGCGGGACAGACCGATACGCAGTATTTT.

This chain uses TRBV5-4 with TRBJ2-7; 8 nucleotides line up with TRBD2. The junction had 13 bases not matched to a gene; V was cut back by 3 bases and J by 5 bases. CDR1 is SGHNT and CDR2 is YYREEE in the germline V gene (reference sequence). The CDR3 is 16 residues long. The CDR3 coding sequence is TGTGCCAGCAGCTCCCCCGTGGCGGGAGGCATCAACGAGCAGTACTTC. Its translation: CASSSPVAGGINEQYF.

V gene TRBV29-1 combines with J gene TRBJ1-5, with 8 bases identical to TRBD1. CDR1 and CDR2 from the germline V gene are SQVTM and ANQGSEA. After removal of 6 bases from V and 5 bases from J, the junction contained 9 bases not matched to a gene. This CDR3 has 14 residues. The CDR3 coding sequence is TGCAGCGTAGCCGCAGGGGGCGGGGATCAGCCCCAGCATTTT. Protein sequence: CSVAAGGGDQPQHF.

The V call is TRBV5-1, the J call TRBJ2-1; 9 positions agree with TRBD2. Germline lookup yields CDR1 SGHRS and CDR2 YFSETQ. This CDR3 spans 15 amino acids. Unmatched junction bases numbered 3, after V lost 0 bases and J lost 5 bases. The CDR3 region is CASSLGLAVDNEQFF. CDR3 in DNA: TGCGCCAGCAGCTTGGGACTAGCGGTCGACAATGAGCAGTTCTTC.

This rearrangement joins TRBV5-4 to TRBJ1-1, with D maybe TRBD1 (5 bases). Trimming pared 5 bases from V and 0 bases from J, leaving 14 bases between. From germline, CDR1 is SGHNT and CDR2 YYREEE (reference sequence). This CDR3 has 15 amino acids. CDR3 coding DNA: TGTGCCAGCAGTTATGGGGCAGGCTTGAACACTGAAGCTTTCTTT. Its translation is CASSYGAGLNTEAFF.

This clone was counted only a few times. V and J are TRBV29-1 and TRBJ2-7; D remains ambiguous. V dropped 7 bases and J dropped 0 bases, with 16 bases sitting between them. The CDR3 spans 14 residues. Germline assignment: CDR1 SQVTM and CDR2 ANQGSEA. CDR3 sequence: CSALGNPGSYEQYF. For the CDR3, the DNA is TGCAGCGCCTTAGGAAACCCAGGCTCCTACGAGCAGTACTTC.

The J gene is TRBJ1-5, the V gene TRBV6-1, with 7 positions matching TRBD1. Germline trimming cut 3 bases from V and 4 bases from J; bases unmatched to any gene: 6. The CDR3 runs to 15 residues. The germline V gene has CDR1 MNHNS and CDR2 SASEGT. The CDR3 sequence: CASSDLAGGNQPQHF. CDR3 nucleotide sequence: TGTGCCAGCAGTGACCTTGCAGGGGGTAATCAGCCCCAGCATTTT.

This clone has just a few counts. This sequence joins TRBV11-3 and TRBJ2-2; the D gene is possibly TRBD1 (6 bases). Per the germline V gene, CDR1 is SGHNT and CDR2 is YENEEA. Trimming took 5 bases from V and 7 from J, leaving 11 bases between them. The CDR3 runs 13 residues. CDR3 region: CASSPRQVGELFF. As DNA, the CDR3 is TGTGCCAGCAGCCCCAGACAGGTCGGGGAGCTGTTTTTT.

The chain uses TRBV6-5 and TRBJ1-1; D may be TRBD1 (5 bases). Looked up from germline, CDR1 is MNHEY and CDR2 is SVGAGI. This CDR3 contains 13 residues. Trimming cost V 0 bases and J 7 bases, with 9 bases left between them. The CDR3 DNA is TGTGCCAGCAGTTACTCCCGGGGGGTTGAAGCTTTCTTT. Its protein is CASSYSRGVEAFF.

The V gene is TRBV29-1, the J gene TRBJ2-7; TRBD2 agrees at 13 bases. Trimming took 0 bases from V and 5 from J; bases not matched to a gene: 7. The CDR3 consists of 16 residues. Per germline, CDR1 SQVTM and CDR2 ANQGSEA. The CDR3 loop reads CSVEEMRTSGRNEQYF. CDR3 DNA sequence: TGCAGCGTTGAAGAAATGAGGACTAGCGGGAGAAACGAGCAGTACTTC.

The chain recombines TRBV9 with TRBJ2-3; 9 nucleotides match TRBD2. Germline CDR1 and CDR2: SGDLS and YYNGEE. The CDR3 is made up of 16 amino acids. The V and J ends lost 0 bases and 4 bases, in that order; junction bases with no gene match: 6. CDR3: CASSVVGSGSPDTQYF. The CDR3 DNA reads TGTGCCAGCAGCGTAGTCGGTAGCGGGAGCCCAGATACGCAGTATTTT.

This chain links TRBV19 with TRBJ1-1; D gene uncertain. V lost 8 bases, J lost 6 bases, and 16 bases lay in between. This CDR3 has 13 amino acids. Per the germline V gene, CDR1 is LNHDA and CDR2 is SQIVND (reference sequence). The CDR3 nucleotides are TGTGCCAGTGAGGACTATAACCTGCCTGAAGCTTTCTTT. Encoded protein: CASEDYNLPEAFF.

The chain joins TRBV19 to TRBJ1-5; 12 positions match TRBD1. Germline V gene lookup returns CDR1 LNHDA and CDR2 SQIVND (reference sequence). The CDR3 spans 16 residues. Trimming cost V 3 bases and J 6 bases; bases outside gene matches: 6. Written as DNA, the CDR3 is TGTGCCAGTAGTATCCCGGGACAGGGGGCCCGTCAGCCCCAGCATTTT. Translating it yields CASSIPGQGARQPQHF.

This clone came up once. This chain uses TRBV7-9 with TRBJ1-1; possible D gene TRBD1, 5 bases. The germline V gene encodes CDR1 SEHNR and CDR2 FQNEAQ (reference sequence). Trimming left V 3 bases short and J 7 bases short, with 18 bases between. This CDR3 has 15 residues. CDR3 in amino acids: CASSFNRDWGDEAFF. The DNA of the CDR3 is TGTGCCAGCAGCTTCAACCGGGACTGGGGAGATGAAGCTTTCTTT. The whole variable domain, filled in from reference TRBV7-9 and TRBJ1-1, reads DTGVSQNPRHKITKRGQNVTFRCDPISEHNRLYWYRQTLGQGPEFLTYFQNEAQLEKSRLLSDRFSAERPKGSFSTLEIQRTEQGDSAMYLCASSFNRDWGDEAFFGQGTRLTVV.

The V gene is TRBV21-1, the J gene TRBJ2-3; TRBD2, the D gene given by the table, was not confirmed from the DNA. TRBV21-1 is a documented pseudogene. The CDR3 covers 18 residues. The CDR3 reads CASSKGPWTSGSTDTQYF. The CDR3 DNA reads as TGTGCCAGCAGCAAAGGGCCCTGGACTAGCGGCTCCACAGATACGCAGTATTTT.

Concerning this clone itself: The sample carries other DNA sequences with the same CDR3. V gene TRBV29-1 combines with J gene TRBJ1-2; 7 bases are shared with TRBD1. Germline V CDR1 and CDR2: SQVTM, ANQGSEA. The CDR3 spans 11 residues. The V gene end was trimmed by 7 bases and the J gene end by 4 bases; junction bases not matched to a gene: 3. The CDR3, as DNA: TGCAGCGGACGGGACAGCTATGGCTACACCTTC. It is translated as CSGRDSYGYTF.

V is TRBV2 and J is TRBJ1-2; the D gene is possibly TRBD1 (6 bases). V lost 4 bases and J lost 2, with 11 bases in between. The CDR3 runs 14 residues. The germline V gene has CDR1 SNHLY and CDR2 FYNNEI. CDR3 residues: CASSVQGQNYGYTF. CDR3 coding DNA: TGTGCCAGCAGTGTCCAGGGACAAAACTATGGCTACACCTTC.

This clone was counted a few times. CDR3 nucleotides: TGTGCCAGTAGGGCCTTGCGGACGAACACCGGGGAGCTGTTTTTT. It translates to CASRALRTNTGELFF. J is TRBJ2-2 and V is TRBV19; D remains unclear. This CDR3 spans 15 amino acids. V was clipped by 6 bases and J by 0 bases, with 11 bases between them. Germline CDR1 LNHDA, CDR2 SQIVND (reference sequence).